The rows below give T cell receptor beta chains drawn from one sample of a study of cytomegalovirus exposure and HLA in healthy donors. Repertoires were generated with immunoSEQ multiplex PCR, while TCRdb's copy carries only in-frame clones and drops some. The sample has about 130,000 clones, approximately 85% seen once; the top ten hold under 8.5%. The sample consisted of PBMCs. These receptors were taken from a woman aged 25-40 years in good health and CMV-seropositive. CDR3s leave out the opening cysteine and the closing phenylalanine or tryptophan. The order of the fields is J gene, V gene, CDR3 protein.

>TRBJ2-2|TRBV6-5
ASSYFSGELF
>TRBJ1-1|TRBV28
ASSVAGCEAF
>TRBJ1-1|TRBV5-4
ASSLEQYMNTEAF
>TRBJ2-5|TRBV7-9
ASSHRGGMETQY
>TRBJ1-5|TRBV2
ASSPRAPRVGNQPQH
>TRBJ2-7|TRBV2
ASSIQGDEQY
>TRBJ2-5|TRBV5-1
ASSLGTPGGTQY
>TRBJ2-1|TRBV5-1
ASSVTGCEQF
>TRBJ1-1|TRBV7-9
ASSDRGGDTEAF
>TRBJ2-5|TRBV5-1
ASSLEAPGGETQY
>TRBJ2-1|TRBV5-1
ASSLGDRYNEQF
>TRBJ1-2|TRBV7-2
ASSLAEAIS
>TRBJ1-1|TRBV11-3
ASSLGGRFAPMNTEAF
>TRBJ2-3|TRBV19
ASSIDRGGDTQY
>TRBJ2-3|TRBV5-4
ASSSGLEVRADTQY
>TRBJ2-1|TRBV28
ASSPQTGRGYNEQF
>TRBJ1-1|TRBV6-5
ASSYSAGVGTEAF
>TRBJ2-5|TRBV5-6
ASRSRGQETQY
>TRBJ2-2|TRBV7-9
ASSQGQGHTGELF
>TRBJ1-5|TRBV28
ASSPLRGRQPQH
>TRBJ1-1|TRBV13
ASSPIGTLGTGGGWTEAF
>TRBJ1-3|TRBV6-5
ASSYSRVSGNTIY
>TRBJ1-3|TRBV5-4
ASSPGGEPGNTIY
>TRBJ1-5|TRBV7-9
ASSFTGSNQPQH
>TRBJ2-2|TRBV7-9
ASSYTGDTGELF
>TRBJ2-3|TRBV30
AWSWDPGQGPRQY
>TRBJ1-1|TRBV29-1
SDRNLNTEAF
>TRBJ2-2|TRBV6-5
ASSYERTGNTGELF
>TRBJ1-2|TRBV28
ASSTRDRKGNGYT
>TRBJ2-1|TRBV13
ASSSGTNPYNEQF
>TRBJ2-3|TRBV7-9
ASSPGTSGRPVTDTQY
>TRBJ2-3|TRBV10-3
AIKRAGGSGGSGDTQY
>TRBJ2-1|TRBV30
AWSVLVSSGSRF
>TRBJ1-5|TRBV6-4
APAPGGSGLRNQPQH
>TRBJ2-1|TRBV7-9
ASSSGGNEQF
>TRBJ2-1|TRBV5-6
ASSPLAGAYNEQF
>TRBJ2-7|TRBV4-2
ASSRRQGLPVEQY